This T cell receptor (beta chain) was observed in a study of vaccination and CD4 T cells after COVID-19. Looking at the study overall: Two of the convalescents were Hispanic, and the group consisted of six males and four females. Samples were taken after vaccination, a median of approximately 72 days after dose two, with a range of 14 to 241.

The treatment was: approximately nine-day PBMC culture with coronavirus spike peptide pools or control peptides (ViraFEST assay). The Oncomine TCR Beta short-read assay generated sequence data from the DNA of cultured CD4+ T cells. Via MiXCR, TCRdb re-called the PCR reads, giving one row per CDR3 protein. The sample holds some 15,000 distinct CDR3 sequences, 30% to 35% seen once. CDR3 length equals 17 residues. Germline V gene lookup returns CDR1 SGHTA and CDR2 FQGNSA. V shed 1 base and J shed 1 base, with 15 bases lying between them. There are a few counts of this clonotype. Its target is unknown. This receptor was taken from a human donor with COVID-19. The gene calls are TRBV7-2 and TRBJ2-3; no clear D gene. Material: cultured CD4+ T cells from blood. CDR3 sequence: CASSLGQASLGTDTQYF. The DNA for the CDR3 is TGTGCCAGCAGCTTAGGGCAAGCCAGCCTCGGCACAGATACGCAGTATTTT.